The 18 T cell receptor beta chains given below trace back to one sample, sequenced in a study of T cell responses to AZD1222 COVID-19 vaccine (dated by TCRdb to the early 2020s). The library was built by means of the immunoSEQ multiplex PCR assay. TCRdb took over this immuneACCESS table, retaining in-frame rearrangements with V and J assigned. Such tables are incomplete; in checked studies, under half of the missing clones stem from an unresolved V gene, and the remainder is unexplained. The sample data list roughly 180,000 clones, and 94% of these were observed just once. The leading ten clones occupy 0.64% of the sample. In the paper's terms, the time point label means: baseline before first vaccination. The sequenced sample was peripheral blood, obtained on day 0 of AZD1222 vaccination. The receptors derive from an adult in good health.

The chain uses TRBV7-9 and TRBJ1-1, with a possible D match to TRBD1 (6 bases). Per the germline V gene, CDR1 is SEHNR and CDR2 is FQNEAQ (reference sequence). Trimming removed 5 bases from V and 6 bases from J, with 10 bases in between. The CDR3 has 12 amino acids. CDR3 sequence reads: CASSLQGSEAFF. The CDR3 coding sequence is TGTGCCAGCAGCCTACAGGGATCTGAAGCTTTCTTT.

The chain links TRBV18 to TRBJ2-2; 12 bases match TRBD1. There are 16 residues in the CDR3. The V gene's germline CDR1 is KGHSH and CDR2 LQKENI. With 3 bases clipped from V and 3 bases from J, the junction kept 2 bases outside the gene matches. The CDR3 loop is CASSPGQGAHTGELFF. The CDR3 DNA sequence: TGTGCCAGCTCACCGGGACAGGGGGCCCACACCGGGGAGCTGTTTTTT.

This sequence joins TRBV29-1 and TRBJ2-7; TRBD2 might be the D (5 bases). This CDR3 region has 12 residues. Germline lookup yields CDR1 SQVTM and CDR2 ANQGSEA. V lost 2 bases and J 5 bases, leaving 10 bases between the germline ends. The CDR3 protein is CSVEYERDEQYF. The CDR3 bases are TGCAGCGTTGAATATGAGAGGGACGAGCAGTACTTC.

CDR3 DNA sequence: TGCGCCAGCAGAGCTTGGGCGGATTCCTACGAGCAGTACTTC. Encoded protein: CASRAWADSYEQYF. This chain connects TRBV4-1 to TRBJ2-7; no definite D call. The CDR3 is made up of 14 amino acids. Between the trimmed V and J ends, which lost 6 bases and 1 base, there was a span of 13 bases. CDR1 is MGHRA, CDR2 YSYEKL, per germline.

The chain carries TRBV19 and TRBJ2-1; 11 positions match TRBD2. V dropped 6 bases and J dropped 4; count of bases not matched to a gene: 5. The germline V gene has CDR1 LNHDA and CDR2 SQIVND (reference sequence). The CDR3 runs to 15 residues. In nucleotides, the CDR3 is TGTGCCAGTAGGCCTAGCGGGAGGTCTTACAATGAGCAGTTCTTC. This encodes CASRPSGRSYNEQFF.

The chain is built from TRBV5-8 and TRBJ1-1; D not resolved. The V gene's germline CDR1 is SGHTS and CDR2 YDEGEE. This CDR3 has 14 amino acids. V lost 2 bases and J lost 5, with 13 bases in between. The chain's CDR3 is CASSFGDIRTEAFF. The CDR3 bases are TGTGCCAGCAGCTTCGGGGATATCAGGACTGAAGCTTTCTTT.

This rearrangement joins TRBV2 to TRBJ1-5; the D is unclear. CDR1 and CDR2 from the germline V gene are SNHLY and FYNNEI. This CDR3 is 13 amino acids long. Trimming pared 0 bases from V and 3 bases from J, leaving 3 bases between. Here the CDR3 DNA reads TGTGCCAGCAGTGAAGCGCACAATCAGCCCCAGCATTTT. Translating gives CASSEAHNQPQHF.

V gene TRBV6-5 combines with J gene TRBJ2-5; no clear D. The CDR3 consists of 13 residues. Trimming stripped 2 bases from V and 5 bases from J, with 9 bases between. Germline CDR1 and CDR2: MNHEY and SVGAGI. CDR3 region: CASSYDGRETQYF. CDR3 in DNA: TGTGCCAGCAGTTACGACGGTAGGGAGACCCAGTACTTC.

Only one count was recorded for this clone. The chain carries TRBV12-3 or TRBV12-4 and TRBJ2-7; no definite D call. The CDR3 is 13 residues long. V was pared by 6 bases and J by 3 bases, with 12 bases between. CDR3 sequence reads: CASRPTTNYEQYF. CDR3 nucleotides: TGTGCCAGCAGGCCTACTACGAACTACGAGCAGTACTTC.

A note on this clone: No conserved phenylalanine or tryptophan ends this CDR3, so it is likely a read error. The limits of the CDR3 on the DNA are not certain, so only TCRdb's listed CDR3 is given. The genes are TRBV28 and TRBJ1-2; the D call of TRBD1 is as the table states it, not checked on the DNA. Including both end residues, the CDR3 is 12 amino acids long. Germline CDR1 reads MDHEN; CDR2 reads SYDVKM. CDR3 in amino acids: CASSSGQGRVWL.

This chain connects TRBV5-5 to TRBJ1-2; D ambiguous. The CDR3 runs to 12 residues. The germline V and J ends were trimmed by 0 bases and 4 bases, with 4 bases remaining between them. CDR1 is SGHKS, CDR2 YYEKEE, per germline (reference sequence). CDR3 sequence (DNA): TGTGCCAGCAGCTTGGCGGCCTATGGCTACACCTTC. Protein sequence: CASSLAAYGYTF.

The genes are TRBV5-4 and TRBJ1-2; no clear D. In germline, CDR1 is SGHNT, CDR2 YYREEE (reference sequence). The CDR3 has 13 residues. Trimming pared 2 bases from V and 3 bases from J, leaving 8 bases between. CDR3 nucleotide sequence: TGTGCCAGCAGCTTTCCTTGGGACTATGGCTACACCTTC. It codes for CASSFPWDYGYTF.

V usage is TRBV20-1 and J usage is TRBJ2-3; D remains ambiguous. Germline CDR1 and CDR2: DFQATT and SNEGSKA (reference sequence). The V gene lost 1 base and the J gene lost 8 bases, with 7 bases spanning the gap. The CDR3 sequence is 11 residues long. The CDR3 bases are TGCAGTGCTAGAGCCCCCGGTACGCAGTATTTT. It translates to CSARAPGTQYF.

In its sample, this clone was seen many times. The genes are TRBV15 and TRBJ2-3, with 9 bases fitting TRBD1. The CDR3 spans 15 residues. The germline V gene encodes CDR1 LNHNV and CDR2 YYDKDF (reference sequence). J was trimmed by 2 bases and V by 5 bases; bases with no gene match: 5. CDR3 sequence: CATSVGTGPTDTQYF. The CDR3 bases are TGTGCCACCAGCGTTGGGACAGGGCCCACAGATACGCAGTATTTT.

The chain recombines TRBV5-1 with TRBJ2-1, with 7 bases aligning to TRBD2. This CDR3 comprises 14 residues. V shed 3 bases and J 9 bases; nucleotides not matched to a gene: 9. Germline assignment: CDR1 SGHRS and CDR2 YFSETQ. This CDR3 reads CASSSRLAIGEQFF. CDR3 coding DNA: TGCGCCAGCAGCTCCCGACTAGCTATCGGTGAGCAGTTCTTC.

This CDR3 is CASSLGFARLPNNEQFF. In DNA, the CDR3 is TGCGCCAGCAGCTTAGGATTCGCCAGGTTACCCAATAATGAGCAGTTCTTC. The chain employs TRBV5-1 and TRBJ2-1; the D is unclear. The CDR3 spans 17 residues. Trimming cost V 2 bases and J 7 bases, with 22 bases left between them. Germline V gene sequence: CDR1 SGHRS, CDR2 YFSETQ.

The chain employs TRBV6-5 and TRBJ1-3; D is uncertain. CDR3 length: 14 residues. With 5 bases removed from V and 1 base from J, the gap between germline ends came to 9 bases. Germline V gives CDR1 MNHEY, CDR2 SVGAGI. DNA for the CDR3: TGTGCCAGCAGTCTTGGGAGGTCTGGAAACACCATATATTTT. Translation gives CASSLGRSGNTIYF.

V gene TRBV4-1 combines with J gene TRBJ2-1; 11 bases match TRBD2. J lost 7 bases, V lost 2 bases, and 1 base had no gene match. The V gene's germline CDR1 is MGHRA and CDR2 YSYEKL. The CDR3 sequence is 14 residues long. The CDR3 loop is CASSQTSGSNEQFF. The DNA of the CDR3 is TGCGCCAGCAGCCAAACTAGCGGGAGTAATGAGCAGTTCTTC.